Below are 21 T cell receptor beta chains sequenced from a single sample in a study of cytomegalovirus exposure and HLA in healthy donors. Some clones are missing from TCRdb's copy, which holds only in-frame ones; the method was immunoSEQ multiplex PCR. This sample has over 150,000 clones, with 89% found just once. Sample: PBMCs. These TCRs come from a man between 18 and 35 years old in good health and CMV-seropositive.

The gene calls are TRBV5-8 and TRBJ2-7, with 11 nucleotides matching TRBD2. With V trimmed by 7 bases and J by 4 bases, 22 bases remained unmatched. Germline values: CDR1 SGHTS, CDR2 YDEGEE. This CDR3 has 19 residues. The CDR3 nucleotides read TGTGCCAGCTATCCTCCCCCGGGACTAGCGGTCCCCGGGGATTACGAGCAGTACTTC. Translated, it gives CASYPPPGLAVPGDYEQYF.

CDR3 nucleotide sequence: TGCGCCAGCAGCTGGCGGGAGAAAGGCACAGATACGCAGTATTTT. Protein sequence: CASSWREKGTDTQYF. The chain joins TRBV5-1 to TRBJ2-3; 7 positions agree with TRBD2. From germline, CDR1 is SGHRS and CDR2 YFSETQ. The CDR3 has 15 amino acids. The ends lost 3 bases at V and 1 base at J; junction bases unmatched: 5. Full variable domain (remainder filled in from reference TRBV5-1 and TRBJ2-3): KAGVTQTPRYLIKTRGQQVTLSCSPISGHRSVSWYQQTPGQGLQFLFEYFSETQRNKGNFPGRFSGRQFSNSRSEMNVSTLELGDSALYLCASSWREKGTDTQYFGPGTRLTVL.

As DNA, the CDR3 is TGTGCCAGCAGCTTAGTAACGGGAGCAGGCACAGATACGCAGTATTTT. This gives the protein CASSLVTGAGTDTQYF. V is TRBV7-6 and J is TRBJ2-3, with D maybe TRBD2 (6 bases). The V and J ends lost 1 base and 1 base respectively, with 12 bases between them. CDR3 size: 16 residues. Germline values: CDR1 SGHVS, CDR2 FNYEAQ.

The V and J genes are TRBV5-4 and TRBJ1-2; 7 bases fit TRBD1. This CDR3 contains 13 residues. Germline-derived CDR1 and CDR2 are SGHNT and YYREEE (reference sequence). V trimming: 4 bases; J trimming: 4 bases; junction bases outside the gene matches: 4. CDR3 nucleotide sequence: TGTGCCAGCAGCGCGACAGGGCCCTATGGCTACACCTTC. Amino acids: CASSATGPYGYTF.

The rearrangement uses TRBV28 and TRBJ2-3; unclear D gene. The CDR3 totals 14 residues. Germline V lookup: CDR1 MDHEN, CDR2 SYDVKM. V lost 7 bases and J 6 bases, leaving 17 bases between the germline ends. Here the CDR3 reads CASTSQRELDTQYF. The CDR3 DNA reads TGTGCCAGCACCAGTCAGCGTGAATTGGATACGCAGTATTTT. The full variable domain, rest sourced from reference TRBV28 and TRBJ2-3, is DVKVTQSSRYLVKRTGEKVFLECVQDMDHENMFWYRQDPGLGLRLIYFSYDVKMKEKGDIPEGYSVSREKKERFSLILESASTNQTSMYLCASTSQRELDTQYFGPGTRLTVL.

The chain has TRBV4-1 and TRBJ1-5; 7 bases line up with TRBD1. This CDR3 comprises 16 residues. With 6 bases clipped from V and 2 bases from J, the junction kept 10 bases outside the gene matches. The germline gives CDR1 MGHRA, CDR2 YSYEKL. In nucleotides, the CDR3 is TGCGCCAGCAGGCAATCAAACAGGGGAGGCAATCAGCCCCAGCATTTT. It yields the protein CASRQSNRGGNQPQHF.

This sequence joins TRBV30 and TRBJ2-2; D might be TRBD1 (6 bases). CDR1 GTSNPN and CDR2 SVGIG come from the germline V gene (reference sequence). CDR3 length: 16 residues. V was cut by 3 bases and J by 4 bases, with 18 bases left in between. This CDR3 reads CAWSWGPRSGTGELFF. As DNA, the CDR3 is TGTGCCTGGAGCTGGGGGCCGAGAAGTGGCACCGGGGAGCTGTTTTTT.

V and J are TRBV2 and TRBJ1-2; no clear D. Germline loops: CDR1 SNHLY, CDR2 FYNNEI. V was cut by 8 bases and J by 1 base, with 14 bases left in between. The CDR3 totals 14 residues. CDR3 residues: CASPDPQINYGYTF. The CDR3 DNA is TGTGCCAGCCCCGATCCACAAATTAACTATGGCTACACCTTC.

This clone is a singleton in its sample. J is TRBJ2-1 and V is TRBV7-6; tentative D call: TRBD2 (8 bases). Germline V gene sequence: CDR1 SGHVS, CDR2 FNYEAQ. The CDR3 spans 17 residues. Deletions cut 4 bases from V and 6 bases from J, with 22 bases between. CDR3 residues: CASSSALAGQFSNEQFF. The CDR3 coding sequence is TGTGCCAGCAGCTCAGCGTTAGCGGGACAGTTCTCCAATGAGCAGTTCTTC.

The CDR3 DNA reads as TGTGCCATCAGTGAGCACGGACAGGGGAACACTGAAGCTTTCTTT. This sequence encodes CAISEHGQGNTEAFF. The chain joins TRBV10-3 to TRBJ1-1; 8 bases are a match to TRBD1. With 2 bases clipped from V and 1 base from J, the junction kept 3 bases outside the gene matches. Germline CDR1 is ENHRY and CDR2 is SYGVKD. CDR3 length: 15 amino acids.

The CDR3 is CASSQDGLAGETQYF. DNA of the CDR3: TGCGCCAGCAGCCAAGATGGACTAGCGGGAGAGACCCAGTACTTC. The chain couples TRBV4-1 to TRBJ2-5, with 11 bases matching TRBD2. Germline CDR1 is MGHRA and CDR2 is YSYEKL. V lost 0 bases to trimming and J lost 4 bases; unmatched junction nucleotides: 1. The CDR3 extends over 15 amino acids.

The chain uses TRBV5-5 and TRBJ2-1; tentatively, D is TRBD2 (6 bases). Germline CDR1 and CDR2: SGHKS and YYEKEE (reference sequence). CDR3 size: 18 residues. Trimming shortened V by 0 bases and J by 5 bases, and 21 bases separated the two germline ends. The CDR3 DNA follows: TGTGCCAGCAGCTTGGCCCCGTGGGGGGTGTCCACACACAATGAGCAGTTCTTC. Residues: CASSLAPWGVSTHNEQFF. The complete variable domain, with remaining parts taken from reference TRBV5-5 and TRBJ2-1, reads DAGVTQSPTHLIKTRGQQVTLRCSPISGHKSVSWYQQVLGQGPQFIFQYYEKEERGRGNFPDRFSARQFPNYSSELNVNALLLGDSALYLCASSLAPWGVSTHNEQFFGPGTRLTVL.

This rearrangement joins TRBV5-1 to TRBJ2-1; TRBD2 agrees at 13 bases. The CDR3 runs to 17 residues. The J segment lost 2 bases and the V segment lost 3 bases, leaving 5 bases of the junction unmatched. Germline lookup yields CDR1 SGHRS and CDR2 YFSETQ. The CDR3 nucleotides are TGCGCCAGCAGCTGGACTAGCGGGAGTCGTGCCTACAATGAGCAGTTCTTC. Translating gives CASSWTSGSRAYNEQFF.

CDR3 nucleotide sequence: TGTGCCAGCAGTTCTAGAATGAAACCCTACGAGCAGTACTTC. Its translation: CASSSRMKPYEQYF. The chain is built from TRBV28 and TRBJ2-7; D gene unclear. CDR1 MDHEN and CDR2 SYDVKM come from the germline V gene. Trimming took off 4 bases at V and 2 bases at J, with 12 bases between the two ends. CDR3 length equals 14 residues.

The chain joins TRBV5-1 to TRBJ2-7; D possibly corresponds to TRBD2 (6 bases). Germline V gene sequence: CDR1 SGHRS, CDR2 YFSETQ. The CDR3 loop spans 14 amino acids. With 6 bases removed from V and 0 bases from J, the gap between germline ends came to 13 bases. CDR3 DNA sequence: TGCGCCAGCACCGGGACTCTGAGCTCCTACGAGCAGTACTTC. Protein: CASTGTLSSYEQYF.

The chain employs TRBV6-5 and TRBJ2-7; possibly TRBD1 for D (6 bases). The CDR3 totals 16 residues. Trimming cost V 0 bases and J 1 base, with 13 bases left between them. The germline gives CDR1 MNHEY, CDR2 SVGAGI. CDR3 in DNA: TGTGCCAGCAGTTACTCGTCCCAGGGGAGTTCCTACGAGCAGTACTTC. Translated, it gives CASSYSSQGSSYEQYF.

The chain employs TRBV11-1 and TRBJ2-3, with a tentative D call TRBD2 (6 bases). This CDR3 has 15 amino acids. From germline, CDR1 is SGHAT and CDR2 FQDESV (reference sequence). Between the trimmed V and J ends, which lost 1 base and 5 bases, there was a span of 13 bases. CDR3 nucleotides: TGTGCCAGCAGCTTAGGGCAGGGACTCGTAGATACGCAGTATTTT. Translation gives CASSLGQGLVDTQYF.

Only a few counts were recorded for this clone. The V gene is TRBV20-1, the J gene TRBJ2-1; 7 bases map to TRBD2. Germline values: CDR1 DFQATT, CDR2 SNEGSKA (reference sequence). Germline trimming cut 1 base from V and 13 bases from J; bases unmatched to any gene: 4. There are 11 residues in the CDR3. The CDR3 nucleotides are TGCAGTGCTAGAGTCCCGGGGGGTCAGTTCTTC. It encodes CSARVPGGQFF.

The CDR3 here is CATTGGASYEQYF. CDR3 coding DNA: TGTGCCACCACAGGGGGCGCCTCCTACGAGCAGTACTTC. The genes are TRBV28 and TRBJ2-7; TRBD1 aligns across 9 bases. After removal of 10 bases from V and 0 bases from J, the junction contained 4 bases not matched to a gene. This CDR3 has 13 amino acids. The germline gives CDR1 MDHEN, CDR2 SYDVKM.

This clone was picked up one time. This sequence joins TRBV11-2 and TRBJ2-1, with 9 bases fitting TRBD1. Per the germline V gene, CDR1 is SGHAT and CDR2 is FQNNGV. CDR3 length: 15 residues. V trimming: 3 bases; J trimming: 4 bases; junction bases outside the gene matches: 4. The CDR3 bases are TGTGCCAGCAGCTTCGACAGGGGGGAGTACAATGAGCAGTTCTTC. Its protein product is CASSFDRGEYNEQFF.

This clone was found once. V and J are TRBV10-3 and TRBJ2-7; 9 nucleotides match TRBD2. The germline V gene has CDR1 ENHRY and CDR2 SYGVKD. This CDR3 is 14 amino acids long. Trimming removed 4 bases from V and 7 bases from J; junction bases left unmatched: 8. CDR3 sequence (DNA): TGTGCCATCAGTGTTGCGGGAGGGCCGGATGAGCAGTACTTC. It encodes CAISVAGGPDEQYF.